The 9 T cell receptor beta chains below come from one sample, sequenced in a study of cytomegalovirus exposure and HLA in healthy donors. PCR was performed using 60 Vbeta and 13 Jbeta primers. This table comes from immunoSEQ multiplex PCR, and its TCRdb copy is limited to in-frame clones, with some not included. The sample contains about 120,000 clones, 81% of which appear only once. The sequencing sample was made of PBMCs. The receptors derive from a woman aged 30 to 39 in good health and CMV-seronegative.

The rearrangement links TRBV12-5 to TRBJ2-2; 10 bases agree with TRBD1. The CDR3 totals 13 residues. In germline, CDR1 is LGHNT, CDR2 FRNRAP. The CDR3 sequence is CATGTGVNGELFF. In DNA, the CDR3 is TGTGCGACCGGGACAGGGGTGAACGGGGAGCTGTTTTTT.

The chain has TRBV6-6 and TRBJ2-7; 9 bases line up with TRBD1. With V trimmed by 2 bases and J by 4 bases, 3 bases remained unmatched. The CDR3 consists of 14 residues. The germline CDR1 and CDR2 sequences are MNHNY and SVGAGI (reference sequence). DNA of the CDR3: TGTGCCAGCAGTTACCGGACAGGGGAATACGAGCAGTACTTC. Its translation is CASSYRTGEYEQYF.

The rearrangement uses TRBV4-3 and TRBJ2-3; 7 bases map to TRBD2. V lost 3 bases, J lost 0 bases, and 9 bases stayed unmatched. CDR1 is LGHNA and CDR2 is YSLEER in the germline V gene. The length of the CDR3 is 17 residues. In nucleotides, the CDR3 is TGCGCCAGCAGCCAGGATAGACTAGCACCTAGCACAGATACGCAGTATTTT. As protein: CASSQDRLAPSTDTQYF.

The chain joins TRBV7-2 to TRBJ2-7; 9 bases are a match to TRBD2. The germline CDR1 and CDR2 sequences are SGHTA and FQGNSA. The CDR3 length is 14 residues. Trimming at V came to 3 bases and at J to 4 bases, leaving 4 bases not matched to a gene. For the CDR3, the DNA is TGTGCCAGCAGCTTCAGGACTAGCGCTTACGAGCAGTACTTC. Its protein product is CASSFRTSAYEQYF. Combining the CDR3 with reference TRBV7-2 and TRBJ2-7 gives the whole variable domain GAGVSQSPSNKVTEKGKDVELRCDPISGHTALYWYRQSLGQGLEFLIYFQGNSAPDKSGLPSDRFSAERTGGSVSTLTIQRTQQEDSAVYLCASSFRTSAYEQYFGPGTRLTVT.

The rearrangement joins TRBV6-4 to TRBJ2-3; the match to TRBD2 covers 8 bases. Germline lookup yields CDR1 MRHNA and CDR2 SNTAGT. V lost 5 bases and J lost 1; bases outside the gene matches: 2. The CDR3 covers 14 residues. The CDR3 loop is CASSPAGGTDTQYF. The CDR3, as DNA: TGTGCCAGCAGTCCAGCGGGGGGCACAGATACGCAGTATTTT.

The rearrangement joins TRBV7-9 to TRBJ2-5; a possible D gene is TRBD1 (6 bases). V was clipped by 1 base and J by 4 bases, with 16 bases between them. The CDR3 totals 16 residues. CDR1 is SEHNR and CDR2 is FQNEAQ in the germline V gene (reference sequence). The CDR3 here is CASSLGSMGAGETQYF. The CDR3 nucleotides are TGTGCCAGCAGCTTAGGTTCAATGGGGGCTGGAGAGACCCAGTACTTC.

The chain employs TRBV4-1 and TRBJ2-7, with D perhaps TRBD2 (5 bases). The germline V and J ends were trimmed by 1 base and 4 bases, with 17 bases remaining between them. This CDR3 is 16 amino acids long. Germline CDR1 is MGHRA and CDR2 is YSYEKL. DNA of the CDR3: TGCGCCAGCAGCCAAGTAGCTGCAGGAGGTACTTACGAGCAGTACTTC. Translated, it gives CASSQVAAGGTYEQYF.

The chain joins TRBV18 to TRBJ1-5; 7 nucleotides align to TRBD1. The J segment lost 2 bases and the V segment lost 3 bases, leaving 4 bases of the junction unmatched. CDR3 length: 15 residues. The germline gives CDR1 KGHSH, CDR2 LQKENI. CDR3 sequence: CASSPIGTGNQPQHF. CDR3 nucleotide sequence: TGTGCCAGCTCACCTATAGGGACAGGCAATCAGCCCCAGCATTTT.

The chain is built from TRBV7-9 and TRBJ2-5; 8 bases align to TRBD1. V gave up 3 bases and J gave up 5 bases; unmatched junction bases: 5. Looked up from germline, CDR1 is SEHNR and CDR2 is FQNEAQ (reference sequence). This CDR3 is built from 14 residues. DNA of the CDR3: TGTGCCAGCAGCTTGGACAGGGCGGAGGAGACCCAGTACTTC. Translation gives CASSLDRAEETQYF.